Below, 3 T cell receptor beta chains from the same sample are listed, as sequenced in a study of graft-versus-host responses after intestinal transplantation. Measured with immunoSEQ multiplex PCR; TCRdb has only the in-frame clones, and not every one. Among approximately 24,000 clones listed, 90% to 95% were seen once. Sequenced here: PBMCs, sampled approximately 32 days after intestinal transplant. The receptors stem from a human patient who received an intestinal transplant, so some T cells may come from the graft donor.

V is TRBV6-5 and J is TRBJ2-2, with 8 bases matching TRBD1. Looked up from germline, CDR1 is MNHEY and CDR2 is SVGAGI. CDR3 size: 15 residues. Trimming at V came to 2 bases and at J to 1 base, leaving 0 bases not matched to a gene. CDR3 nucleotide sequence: TGTGCCAGCAGTTACGGACAGGGGAACACCGGGGAGCTGTTTTTT. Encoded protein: CASSYGQGNTGELFF.

CDR3 bases: TGTGCCAGCAGCTCTAGGACTAGCAATGAGCAGTTCTTC. Translating it yields CASSSRTSNEQFF. This sequence joins TRBV5-5 and TRBJ2-1; 7 nucleotides line up with TRBD2. The CDR3 length is 13 residues. V was clipped by 3 bases and J by 6 bases; unmatched bases: 3. Per germline, CDR1 SGHKS and CDR2 YYEKEE (reference sequence).

The CDR3 DNA sequence: TGTGCCAGCAGTGAGCTTGGACAGGCGGACACCGGGGAGCTGTTTTTT. This encodes CASSELGQADTGELFF. The chain joins TRBV2 to TRBJ2-2; 7 bases align to TRBD1. The CDR3 is made up of 16 amino acids. The ends lost 3 bases at V and 3 bases at J; junction bases unmatched: 7. CDR1 and CDR2 (germline): SNHLY, FYNNEI.